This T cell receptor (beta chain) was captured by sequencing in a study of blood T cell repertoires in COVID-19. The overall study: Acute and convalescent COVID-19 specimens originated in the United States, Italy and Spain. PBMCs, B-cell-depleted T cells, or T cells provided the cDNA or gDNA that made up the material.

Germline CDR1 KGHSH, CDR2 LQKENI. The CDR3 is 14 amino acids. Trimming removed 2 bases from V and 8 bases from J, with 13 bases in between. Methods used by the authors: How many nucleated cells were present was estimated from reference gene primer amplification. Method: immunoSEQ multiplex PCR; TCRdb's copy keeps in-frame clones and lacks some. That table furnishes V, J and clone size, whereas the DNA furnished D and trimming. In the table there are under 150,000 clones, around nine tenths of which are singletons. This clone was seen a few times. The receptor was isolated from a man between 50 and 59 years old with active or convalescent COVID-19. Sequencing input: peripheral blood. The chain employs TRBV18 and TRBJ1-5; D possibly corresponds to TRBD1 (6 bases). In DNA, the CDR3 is TGTGCCAGCTCACCAATTCAGGGGACGGAGCCCCAGCATTTT. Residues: CASSPIQGTEPQHF.